This TCR beta chain was documented in a study of shared clonotypes between healthy human individuals. Study-level background: For every donor, three CD4 naive, three CD4 memory, two CD8 naive and one CD8 memory plates were used.

Profiled with immunoSEQ multiplex PCR; TCRdb holds only in-frame clones, not every one. The sample lists approximately 500,000 clones; 95% to 97% were seen once. Donors were healthy HIV-negative adults without recent acute infections or vaccinations. Points from the study as a whole: Sorted-subset sequencing, rarefaction showed, was incomplete despite large depth. In general, naive subsets displayed greater estimated richness than memory subsets did.

With regard to this clone: Its antigen is not identified.

This TCR was recovered from a woman aged 25-40 years in good health. The sample consisted of naive CD4+ T cells sorted from blood. As to subset: CD45RA+ positively selected.

CDR3 sequence reads: CASSKSNEQFF. Here the CDR3 DNA reads TGCGCCAGCAGCAAGAGCAATGAGCAGTTCTTC. V usage is TRBV5-1 and J usage is TRBJ2-1; D remains ambiguous. The ends were cut back, 4 bases at V and 6 bases at J, with 5 bases in the middle. Germline V gene sequence: CDR1 SGHRS, CDR2 YFSETQ. CDR3 length: 11 amino acids.